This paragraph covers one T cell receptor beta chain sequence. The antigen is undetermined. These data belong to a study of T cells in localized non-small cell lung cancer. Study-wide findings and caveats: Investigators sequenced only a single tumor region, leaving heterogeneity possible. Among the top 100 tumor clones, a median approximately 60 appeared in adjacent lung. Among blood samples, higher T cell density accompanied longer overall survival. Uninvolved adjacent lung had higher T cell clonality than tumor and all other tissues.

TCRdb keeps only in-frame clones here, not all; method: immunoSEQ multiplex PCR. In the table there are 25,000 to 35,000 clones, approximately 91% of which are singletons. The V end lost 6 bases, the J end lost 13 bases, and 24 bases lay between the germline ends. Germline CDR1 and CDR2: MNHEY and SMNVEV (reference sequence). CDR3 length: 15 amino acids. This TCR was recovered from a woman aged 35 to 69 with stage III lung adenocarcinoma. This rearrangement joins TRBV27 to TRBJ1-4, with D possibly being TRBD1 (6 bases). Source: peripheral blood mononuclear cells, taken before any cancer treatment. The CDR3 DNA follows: TGTGCCAGCAGCCGCGGGGGGGCCGTAATTAACGCACTGTTTTTT. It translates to CASSRGGAVINALFF.